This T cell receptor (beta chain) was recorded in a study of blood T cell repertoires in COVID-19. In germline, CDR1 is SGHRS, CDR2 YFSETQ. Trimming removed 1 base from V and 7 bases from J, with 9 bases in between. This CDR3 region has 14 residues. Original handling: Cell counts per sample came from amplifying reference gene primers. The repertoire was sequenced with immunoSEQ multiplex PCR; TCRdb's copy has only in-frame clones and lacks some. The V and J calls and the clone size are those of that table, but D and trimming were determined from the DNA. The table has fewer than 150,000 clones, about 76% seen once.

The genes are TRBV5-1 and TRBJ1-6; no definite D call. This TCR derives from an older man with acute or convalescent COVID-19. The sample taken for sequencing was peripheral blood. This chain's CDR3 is CASSLMAVNSPLHF. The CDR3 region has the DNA TGCGCCAGCAGCTTGATGGCCGTGAATTCACCCCTCCACTTT.